This record looks at one T cell receptor beta chain sequence and its context. Its specificity is not known. V dropped 4 bases and J dropped 0 bases, with 12 bases sitting between them. Germline V lookup: CDR1 SGHRS, CDR2 YFSETQ. The CDR3 is made up of 15 amino acids. The sample is drawn from a study of cytomegalovirus exposure and HLA in healthy donors. Measured with immunoSEQ multiplex PCR; TCRdb has only the in-frame clones, and not every one. The sample holds approximately 100,000 clones; approximately 93% are singletons and the top ten take about 1%. Study-wide findings and caveats: Many donors shared some public TCRs, even though most TCR sequences were rare. Subsequent analysis revealed that first-cohort TCR clusters tended to co-occur in the 120 or so validation repertoires. The listing of roughly 160 TCR beta chains classed them as cytomegalovirus-associated.

The specimen was PBMCs. The TCR was taken from a young woman in good health and CMV-seropositive. This chain links TRBV5-1 with TRBJ2-3; D uncertain. CDR3 DNA: TGCGCCAGCAGCCTAAGACAATCCAGCACAGATACGCAGTATTTT. Encoded protein: CASSLRQSSTDTQYF.